The 25 T cell receptor beta chains given below trace back to one sample, sequenced in a study of post-analysis software for immune sequencing data. Study-level points and caveats: Higher frequency in patients than in controls was seen for a handful of TRBV segments, with TRBV5-6, TRBV5-1 and TRBV20-1 among them.

These receptors have no identified antigens. Included in the TCR beta cDNA libraries were unique molecular identifiers. One entry per CDR3 protein results from TCRdb running MiXCR on the PCR reads. The data hold about 460,000 distinct CDR3 sequences, with roughly 45% observed a single time. Sequenced input: blood. These receptor sequences come from a girl aged 5-17 years with multiple sclerosis.

The rearrangement joins TRBV7-2 to TRBJ1-4; tentative D call: TRBD1 (5 bases). This CDR3 comprises 19 residues. Germline CDR1 reads SGHTA; CDR2 reads FQGNSA. Trimming took 0 bases from V and 2 from J, leaving 19 bases between them. The CDR3 here is CASSLALSLSGGTNEKLFF. The CDR3 nucleotides read TGTGCCAGCAGCTTAGCGCTAAGTCTGTCTGGGGGTACTAATGAAAAACTGTTTTTT.

This clonotype occurred a few times. The genes are TRBV27 and TRBJ2-3; 7 positions match TRBD2. V lost 8 bases to trimming and J lost 5 bases; unmatched junction nucleotides: 19. This CDR3 has 17 residues. CDR1 and CDR2 (germline): MNHEY, SMNVEV (reference sequence). CDR3 protein: CASWSAGVLNLGDTQYF. In DNA form, the CDR3 reads TGTGCCAGCTGGTCTGCGGGAGTTCTAAACCTGGGAGATACGCAGTATTTT.

The V and J genes are TRBV12-3 or TRBV12-4 and TRBJ2-1; D uncertain. The germline V and J ends were trimmed by 5 bases and 7 bases, with 15 bases remaining between them. CDR3 size: 14 residues. This CDR3 reads CASSLGPSRNEQFF. DNA of the CDR3: TGTGCCAGCAGTCTAGGGCCGAGTAGGAATGAGCAGTTCTTC.

The CDR3 nucleotides are TGTGCCATCAGCCAGGAGAACACTGAAGCTTTCTTT. Its translation: CAISQENTEAFF. The chain carries TRBV10-3 and TRBJ1-1; D not resolved. CDR3 length: 12 residues. V lost 6 bases to trimming and J lost 1 base, with 6 bases between them. From germline, CDR1 is ENHRY and CDR2 SYGVKD.

Turning to this clonotype: Its ends do not fully match the called genes, so a read error is possible. This chain links TRBV12-3 or TRBV12-4 with TRBJ2-3; D remains unclear. This CDR3 is 12 amino acids long. CDR3 residues: CDSSPPVHTQYF. CDR3 in DNA: TGTGACAGCAGTCCACCGGTCCATACGCAGTATTTT.

J is TRBJ2-3 and V is TRBV27, with 12 positions matching TRBD2. The ends lost 10 bases at V and 1 base at J; junction bases unmatched: 3. The germline gives CDR1 MNHEY, CDR2 SMNVEV (reference sequence). The CDR3 is 14 amino acids. CDR3 loop: CAIGLAGRTDTQYF. The CDR3 nucleotides are TGTGCCATCGGACTAGCGGGACGCACAGATACGCAGTATTTT.

J is TRBJ2-5 and V is TRBV5-1; D gene uncertain. Trimming took 0 bases from V and 6 from J, leaving 15 bases between them. In germline, CDR1 is SGHRS, CDR2 YFSETQ. CDR3 length: 15 amino acids. The CDR3 DNA sequence: TGCGCCAGCAGCTTGGAGGGCCAGCAACAAAAGACCCAGTACTTC. This encodes CASSLEGQQQKTQYF.

The chain uses TRBV7-2 and TRBJ2-1; 7 positions agree with TRBD2. The CDR3 is 16 amino acids. The V segment lost 1 base and the J segment 4 bases; nucleotides outside the gene matches: 7. Germline CDR1 SGHTA, CDR2 FQGNSA. In DNA, the CDR3 is TGTGCCAGCAGCTTAGGCTTTGGACTAGATTACAATGAGCAGTTCTTC. It specifies CASSLGFGLDYNEQFF.

This clonotype has just a few counts. The chain recombines TRBV3-1 with TRBJ2-5; unclear D gene. Trimming pared 4 bases from V and 5 bases from J, leaving 8 bases between. The CDR3 contains 12 residues. CDR1 LGHDT and CDR2 YNNKEL come from the germline V gene (reference sequence). DNA for the CDR3: TGTGCCAGCAGCCCCTCCAGGGAGACCCAGTACTTC. This gives the protein CASSPSRETQYF.

The rearrangement links TRBV7-2 to TRBJ1-2; D is perhaps TRBD1 (5 bases). Germline V gene lookup returns CDR1 SGHTA and CDR2 FQGNSA. The CDR3 sequence is 15 residues long. With 7 bases removed from V and 2 bases from J, the gap between germline ends came to 17 bases. The DNA for the CDR3 is TGTGCCAGCACCCTTGGTGGGGGGAGCAACTATGGCTACACCTTC. It is translated as CASTLGGGSNYGYTF.

This chain connects TRBV12-3 or TRBV12-4 to TRBJ2-7, with 7 bases fitting TRBD1. The CDR3 covers 15 residues. The trim removed 6 bases at V and 1 base at J, leaving 9 bases unmatched. CDR3 DNA sequence: TGTGCCAGCAGCCCAACAGGGGCCCGTTCCTACGAGCAGTACTTC. Encoded protein: CASSPTGARSYEQYF.

The gene calls are TRBV9 and TRBJ1-2; 7 bases fit TRBD1. The V and J ends lost 0 bases and 3 bases, in that order; junction bases with no gene match: 5. Germline lookup yields CDR1 SGDLS and CDR2 YYNGEE. The CDR3 spans 15 residues. CDR3 bases: TGTGCCAGCAGCGTAGCGGCAGGGGGATACTATGGCTACACCTTC. Translated: CASSVAAGGYYGYTF.

The rearrangement joins TRBV28 to TRBJ2-1; 8 bases agree with TRBD2. This CDR3 is 14 amino acids long. CDR1 is MDHEN and CDR2 is SYDVKM in the germline V gene. The ends lost 8 bases at V and 8 bases at J; junction bases unmatched: 11. For the CDR3, the DNA is TGTGCCAGCTTCGGGAGGGTTTTGTATGATGAGCAGTTCTTC. This encodes CASFGRVLYDEQFF.

The chain uses TRBV12-3 or TRBV12-4 and TRBJ1-1; tentative D call: TRBD1 (6 bases). This CDR3 has 15 residues. Trimming removed 5 bases from V and 1 base from J, with 14 bases in between. The CDR3 loop is CASSPWGQTNTEAFF. In nucleotides, the CDR3 is TGTGCCAGCAGTCCGTGGGGACAAACGAACACTGAAGCTTTCTTT.

This rearrangement joins TRBV19 to TRBJ2-5; D gene uncertain. The CDR3 is 12 amino acids. The germline CDR1 and CDR2 sequences are LNHDA and SQIVND (reference sequence). The V and J ends lost 3 bases and 4 bases respectively, with 6 bases between them. The DNA of the CDR3 is TGTGCCAGTAGTATTGATGGAGAGACCCAGTACTTC. Amino acids: CASSIDGETQYF.

The rearrangement links TRBV5-1 to TRBJ1-5; D not resolved. Trimming removed 0 bases at V and 1 base at J, with 11 bases between. Germline V gene data show CDR1 as SGHRS and CDR2 as YFSETQ. The CDR3 contains 16 residues. CDR3 sequence reads: CASSLGGRRSNQPQHF. CDR3 DNA sequence: TGCGCCAGCAGCTTGGGAGGTCGCAGAAGCAATCAGCCCCAGCATTTT.

With regard to this clonotype: At one end the junction does not follow the germline gene, possibly because of a read error. The V gene is TRBV7-9, the J gene TRBJ2-5; D possibly corresponds to TRBD1 (5 bases). This CDR3 region has 14 residues. Germline V gives CDR1 SEHNR, CDR2 FQNEAQ (reference sequence). The CDR3 loop reads CASSSPQGPETQYF. The CDR3 region has the DNA TGTGCCAGTAGCTCGCCTCAGGGTCCAGAGACCCAGTACTTC.

The chain has TRBV6-6 and TRBJ2-1; 7 nucleotides align to TRBD2. The germline gives CDR1 MNHNY, CDR2 SVGAGI (reference sequence). The CDR3 is 17 residues long. V trimming: 2 bases; J trimming: 1 base; junction bases outside the gene matches: 8. CDR3 nucleotides: TGTGCCAGCAGTTACCCGGCTAGCGGTATTTCCTACAATGAGCAGTTCTTC. This codes for CASSYPASGISYNEQFF.

The chain carries TRBV16 and TRBJ1-2; D might be TRBD1 (5 bases). V was shortened by 2 bases and J by 0 bases, with 10 bases between the two germline ends. CDR1 is KGHSY, CDR2 FQNENV, per germline. This CDR3 contains 15 residues. CDR3 in DNA: TGTGCCAGCAGCCAAGGACATCCACCTAACTATGGCTACACCTTC. The encoded protein is CASSQGHPPNYGYTF.

The J gene is TRBJ2-1, the V gene TRBV4-1, with 8 bases aligning to TRBD2. V shed 5 bases and J 6 bases; nucleotides not matched to a gene: 18. Germline CDR1 reads MGHRA; CDR2 reads YSYEKL. The length of the CDR3 is 18 residues. The DNA of the CDR3 is TGCGCCAGCAGCTCGAAAAGCGGGAGCGGATATAGGGGCAATGAGCAGTTCTTC. This gives the protein CASSSKSGSGYRGNEQFF.

The V call is TRBV25-1, the J call TRBJ2-7; maybe TRBD2 (6 bases). Between the trimmed V and J ends, which lost 6 bases and 3 bases, there was a span of 15 bases. Germline CDR1 is MGHDK and CDR2 is SYGVNS. The CDR3 covers 14 residues. The CDR3 DNA is TGTGCCAGCAGGGGGGACTCCGAGTACTACGAGCAGTACTTC. Its translation is CASRGDSEYYEQYF.

The chain is built from TRBV6-5 and TRBJ2-6; D unresolved. The germline V and J ends were trimmed by 7 bases and 0 bases, with 10 bases remaining between them. Per the germline V gene, CDR1 is MNHEY and CDR2 is SVGAGI. The CDR3 is 15 amino acids. In DNA form, the CDR3 reads TGTGCCAGCAAACTGGCCTCCTCTGGGGCCAACGTCCTGACTTTC. It encodes CASKLASSGANVLTF.

This clonotype was seen more than once but under ten times. The gene calls are TRBV12-3 or TRBV12-4 and TRBJ2-7; D not certain. With 6 bases removed from V and 3 bases from J, the gap between germline ends came to 15 bases. The CDR3 has 14 residues. CDR3 protein: CASSPNPYGYEQYF. The CDR3 DNA follows: TGTGCCAGCAGCCCGAATCCGTACGGCTACGAGCAGTACTTC.

In its sample, this clonotype was seen a few times. The gene calls are TRBV5-1 and TRBJ2-7; perhaps D is TRBD1 or TRBD2 (5 bases each). The CDR3 runs to 14 residues. The germline V gene has CDR1 SGHRS and CDR2 YFSETQ. With 4 bases removed from V and 3 bases from J, the gap between germline ends came to 14 bases. DNA for the CDR3: TGCGCCAGCAGCCTCCGGGGCGAGGTCTACGAGCAGTACTTC. Protein: CASSLRGEVYEQYF.

In its sample, this clonotype was seen a few times. The chain carries TRBV28 and TRBJ2-1; the D is unclear. Germline CDR1 and CDR2: MDHEN and SYDVKM. The CDR3 consists of 14 residues. Trimming stripped 3 bases from V and 4 bases from J, with 10 bases between. Here the CDR3 DNA reads TGTGCCAGCAGTTTGGGCCTCCAATACAATGAGCAGTTCTTC. Encoded protein: CASSLGLQYNEQFF.